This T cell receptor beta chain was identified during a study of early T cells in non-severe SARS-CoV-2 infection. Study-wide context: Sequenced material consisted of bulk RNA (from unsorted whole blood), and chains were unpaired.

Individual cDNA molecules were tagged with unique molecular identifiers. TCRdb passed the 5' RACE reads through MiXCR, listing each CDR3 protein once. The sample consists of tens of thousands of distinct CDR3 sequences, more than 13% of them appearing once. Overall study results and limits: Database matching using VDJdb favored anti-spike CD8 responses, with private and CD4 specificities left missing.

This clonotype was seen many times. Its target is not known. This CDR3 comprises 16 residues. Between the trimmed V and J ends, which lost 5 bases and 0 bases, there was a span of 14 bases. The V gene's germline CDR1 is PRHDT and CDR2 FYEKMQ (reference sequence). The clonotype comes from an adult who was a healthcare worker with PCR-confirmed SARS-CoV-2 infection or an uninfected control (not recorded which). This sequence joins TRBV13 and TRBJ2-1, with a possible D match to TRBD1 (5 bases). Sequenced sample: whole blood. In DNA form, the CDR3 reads TGTGCCAGCAGCATTTTGACAGCCAACTCCTACAATGAGCAGTTCTTC. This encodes CASSILTANSYNEQFF. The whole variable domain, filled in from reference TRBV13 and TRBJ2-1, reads AAGVIQSPRHLIKEKRETATLKCYPIPRHDTVYWYQQGPGQDPQFLISFYEKMQSDKGSIPDRFSAQQFSDYHSELNMSSLELGDSALYFCASSILTANSYNEQFFGPGTRLTVL.